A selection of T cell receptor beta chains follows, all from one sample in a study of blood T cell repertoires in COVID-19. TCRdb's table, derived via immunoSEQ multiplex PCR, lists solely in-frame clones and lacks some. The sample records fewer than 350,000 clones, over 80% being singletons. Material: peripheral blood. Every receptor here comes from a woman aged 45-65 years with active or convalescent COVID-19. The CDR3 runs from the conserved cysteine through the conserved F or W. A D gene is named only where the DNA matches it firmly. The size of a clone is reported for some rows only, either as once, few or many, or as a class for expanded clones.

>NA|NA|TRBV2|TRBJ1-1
CASRVSSMNTEAFF
TGTGCCAGCCGGGTCTCGTCGATGAACACTGAAGCTTTCTTT
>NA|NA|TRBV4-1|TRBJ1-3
CASSQASVGQSGNTIYF
TGCGCCAGCAGCCAAGCCAGCGTAGGACAGTCTGGAAACACCATATATTTT
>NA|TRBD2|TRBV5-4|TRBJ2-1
CASSLASAGGYNEQFF
TGTGCCAGCAGCTTGGCCTCTGCGGGGGGCTACAATGAGCAGTTCTTC
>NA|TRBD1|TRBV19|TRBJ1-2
CASSNPSYRGRGYTF
TGTGCCAGTAGTAATCCCTCCTACAGGGGACGAGGCTACACCTTC
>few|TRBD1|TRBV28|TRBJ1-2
CASSVGTGGINYGYTF
TGTGCCAGCAGCGTTGGGACAGGGGGCATCAACTATGGCTACACCTTC
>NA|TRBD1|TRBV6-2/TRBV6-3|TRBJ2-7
CASSFRTGQYEQYF
TGTGCCAGCAGTTTTCGGACAGGGCAATACGAGCAGTACTTC
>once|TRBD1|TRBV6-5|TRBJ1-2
CASSPQTGYYGYTF
TGTGCCAGCAGCCCACAGACAGGGTACTATGGCTACACCTTC
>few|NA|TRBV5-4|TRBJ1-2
CASSFERGPYGYTF
TGTGCCAGCAGCTTCGAAAGGGGCCCCTATGGCTACACCTTC
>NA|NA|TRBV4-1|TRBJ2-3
CASSQDQSDTQYF
TGCGCCAGCAGCCAAGATCAGTCAGATACGCAGTATTTT
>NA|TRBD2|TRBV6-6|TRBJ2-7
CASSQGSGGSLPYF
TGTGCCAGCAGCCAGGGTAGTGGCGGGAGTTTACCGTACTTC
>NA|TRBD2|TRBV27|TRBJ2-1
CASSLSRTSGRNEQFF
TGTGCCAGCAGTTTATCTAGGACTAGCGGGAGAAATGAGCAGTTCTTC
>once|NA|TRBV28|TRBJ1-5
CASSPRTVGHQPQHF
TGTGCCAGCAGTCCTCGGACAGTGGGGCATCAGCCCCAGCATTTT
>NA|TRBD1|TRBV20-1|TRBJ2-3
CSASGTGGSTDTQYF
TGCAGTGCTAGTGGGACAGGGGGCTCGACAGATACGCAGTATTTT
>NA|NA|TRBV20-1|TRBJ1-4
CSASRRVETNEKLFF
TGCAGTGCTAGTCGCAGGGTAGAAACTAATGAAAAACTGTTTTTT
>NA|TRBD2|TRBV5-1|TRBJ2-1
CASSLSGTYNEQFF
TGCGCCAGCAGCCTAAGCGGGACCTACAATGAGCAGTTCTTC
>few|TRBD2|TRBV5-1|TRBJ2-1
CASSLDGTSGSRFF
TGCGCCAGCAGCTTGGACGGGACTAGCGGGAGTAGGTTCTTC
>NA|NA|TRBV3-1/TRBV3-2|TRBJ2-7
CASSRTGNYEQYF
TGTGCCAGCAGTCGTACAGGGAACTACGAGCAGTACTTC
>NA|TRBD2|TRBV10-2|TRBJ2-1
CASSEPSASGDNNEQFF
TGCGCCAGCAGTGAGCCGTCAGCTAGCGGGGATAACAATGAGCAGTTCTTC
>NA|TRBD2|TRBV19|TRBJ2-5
CASSDLSGRGETQYF
TGTGCCAGTAGCGATTTGTCAGGGCGGGGGGAGACCCAGTACTTC
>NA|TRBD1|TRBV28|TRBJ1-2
CASTRQGLSVYGYTF
TGTGCCAGCACCCGACAGGGGTTGTCCGTCTATGGCTACACCTTC
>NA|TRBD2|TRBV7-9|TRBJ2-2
CASREEAGGKAGELFF
TGTGCCAGCAGAGAGGAAGCGGGAGGTAAAGCCGGGGAGCTGTTTTTT
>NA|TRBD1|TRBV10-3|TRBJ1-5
CAIRDWTGDYSNQPQHF
TGTGCCATCAGGGACTGGACAGGGGACTATAGCAATCAGCCCCAGCATTTT
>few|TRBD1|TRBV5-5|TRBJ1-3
CASSLTGGMNTIYF
TGTGCCAGCAGCCTGACAGGGGGCATGAACACCATATATTTT
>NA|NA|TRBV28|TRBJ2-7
CASSSTGTSYEQYF
TGTGCCAGCAGTTCGACAGGTACCTCCTACGAGCAGTACTTC
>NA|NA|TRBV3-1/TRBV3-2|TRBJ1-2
CASSQDQGLYGYTF
TGTGCCAGCAGCCAAGATCAGGGCCTCTATGGCTACACCTTC
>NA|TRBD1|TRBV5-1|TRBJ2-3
CASTSTGGADTQYF
TGCGCCAGCACTAGTACAGGGGGTGCAGATACGCAGTATTTT
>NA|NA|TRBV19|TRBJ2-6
CASSTPGGANVLTF
TGTGCCAGTAGTACGCCAGGAGGGGCCAACGTCCTGACTTTC
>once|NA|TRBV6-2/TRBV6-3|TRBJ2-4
CASSYSMTSKNIQYF
TGTGCCAGCAGTTACTCGATGACAAGCAAAAACATTCAGTACTTC
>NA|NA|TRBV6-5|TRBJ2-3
CASSPASGRRDTQYF
TGTGCCAGCAGCCCCGCGAGTGGGCGCAGAGATACGCAGTATTTT
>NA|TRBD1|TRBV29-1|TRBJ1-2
CSVTGGTAYGYTF
TGCAGCGTAACTGGAGGGACAGCCTATGGCTACACCTTC
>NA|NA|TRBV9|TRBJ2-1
CASSVDGKDEQFF
TGTGCCAGCAGCGTAGACGGGAAGGATGAGCAGTTCTTC
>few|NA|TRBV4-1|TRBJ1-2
CASSQETLRGYGYTF
TGCGCCAGCAGCCAAGAAACATTAAGGGGCTATGGCTACACCTTC
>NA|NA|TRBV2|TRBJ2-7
CASTVAVAGEQYF
TGTGCCAGCACTGTAGCGGTCGCGGGCGAGCAGTACTTC
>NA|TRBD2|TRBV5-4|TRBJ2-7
CASSFLAGGPSYEQYF
TGTGCCAGCAGCTTTCTAGCGGGAGGGCCTTCCTACGAGCAGTACTTC
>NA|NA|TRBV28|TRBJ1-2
CASTLAGFGYTF
TGTGCCAGCACCCTGGCCGGGTTCGGCTACACCTTC
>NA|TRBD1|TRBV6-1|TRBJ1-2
CASSEPAGTVFYGYTF
TGTGCCAGCAGTGAACCGGCCGGGACAGTCTTCTATGGCTACACCTTC
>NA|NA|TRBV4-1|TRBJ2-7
CASSQVPGQSYEQYF
TGCGCCAGCAGCCAAGTACCCGGACAGTCCTACGAGCAGTACTTC
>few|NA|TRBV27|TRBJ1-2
CASSLSIRAGYTF
TGTGCCAGCAGTTTATCGATCAGGGCTGGCTACACCTTC
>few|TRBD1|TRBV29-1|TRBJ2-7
CSVRDRGYEQYF
TGCAGCGTTAGGGACAGGGGCTACGAGCAGTACTTC
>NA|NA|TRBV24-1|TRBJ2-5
CATSDLQSETQYF
TGTGCCACCAGTGATTTGCAATCCGAGACCCAGTACTTC
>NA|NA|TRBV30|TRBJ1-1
CAWSVTVNTEAFF
TGTGCCTGGAGTGTGACAGTGAACACTGAAGCTTTCTTT
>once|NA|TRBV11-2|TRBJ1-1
CASSRRGGTEAFF
TGTGCCAGCAGCCGCAGAGGGGGCACTGAAGCTTTCTTT
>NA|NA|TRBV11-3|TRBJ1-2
CASSGLRGNGYTF
TGTGCCAGCAGCGGACTCAGGGGTAATGGCTACACCTTC
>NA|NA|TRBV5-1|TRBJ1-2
CASSPRTGFNYGYTF
TGCGCCAGCAGCCCGCGGACGGGATTCAACTATGGCTACACCTTC
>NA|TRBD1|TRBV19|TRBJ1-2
CASRSSGQGLGYTF
TGTGCCAGTAGAAGTTCGGGACAGGGGCTCGGCTACACCTTC
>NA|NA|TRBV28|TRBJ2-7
CASSQAGLEQYF
TGTGCCAGCAGTCAAGCAGGGTTGGAGCAGTACTTC
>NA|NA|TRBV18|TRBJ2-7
CASSLKSYEQYF
TGTGCCAGCTCACTCAAATCCTACGAGCAGTACTTC
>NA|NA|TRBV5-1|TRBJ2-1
CASSPRDSGEQFF
TGCGCCAGCAGCCCCAGGGACTCAGGGGAGCAGTTCTTC
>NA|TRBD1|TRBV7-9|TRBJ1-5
CASSIGTGNSNQPQHF
TGTGCCAGCAGCATTGGGACAGGGAATAGCAATCAGCCCCAGCATTTT
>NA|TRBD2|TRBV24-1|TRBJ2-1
CATSDGGRLYNEQFF
TGTGCCACCAGTGATGGCGGGAGGCTCTACAATGAGCAGTTCTTC
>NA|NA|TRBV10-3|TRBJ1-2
CAISDQPGDMSYGYTF
TGTGCCATCAGTGACCAACCAGGGGATATGAGCTATGGCTACACCTTC
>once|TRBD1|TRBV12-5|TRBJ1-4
CASGPDRGDEKLFF
TGTGCTAGTGGCCCGGACAGGGGGGATGAAAAACTGTTTTTT
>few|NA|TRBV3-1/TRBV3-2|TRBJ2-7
CASSQDQGQSYEQYF
TGTGCCAGCAGCCAAGATCAGGGTCAGTCCTACGAGCAGTACTTC
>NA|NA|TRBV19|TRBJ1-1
CASSISGGLSEAFF
TGTGCCAGTAGTATATCCGGGGGGCTTAGTGAAGCTTTCTTT
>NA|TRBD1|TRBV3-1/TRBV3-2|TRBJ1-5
CASSQGTGSIPQHF
TGTGCCAGCAGCCAAGGGACAGGTTCTATCCCCCAGCATTTT
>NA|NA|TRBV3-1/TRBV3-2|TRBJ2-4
CASSGDSKNIQYF
TGTGCCAGCAGCGGAGACAGCAAAAACATTCAGTACTTC
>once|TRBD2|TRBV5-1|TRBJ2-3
CASSLQVGGSTDTQYF
TGCGCCAGCAGCTTGCAGGTCGGGGGGAGCACAGATACGCAGTATTTT
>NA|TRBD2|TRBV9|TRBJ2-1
CASSVGPAGAGDEQFF
TGTGCCAGCAGCGTAGGCCCGGCGGGAGCCGGAGATGAGCAGTTCTTC
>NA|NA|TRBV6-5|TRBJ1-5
CASSDRSVNQPQHF
TGTGCCAGCAGCGACAGGTCCGTAAATCAGCCCCAGCATTTT
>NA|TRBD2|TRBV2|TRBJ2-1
CASSDPQREAKFF
TGTGCCAGCAGCGATCCCCAGCGGGAGGCGAAGTTCTTC